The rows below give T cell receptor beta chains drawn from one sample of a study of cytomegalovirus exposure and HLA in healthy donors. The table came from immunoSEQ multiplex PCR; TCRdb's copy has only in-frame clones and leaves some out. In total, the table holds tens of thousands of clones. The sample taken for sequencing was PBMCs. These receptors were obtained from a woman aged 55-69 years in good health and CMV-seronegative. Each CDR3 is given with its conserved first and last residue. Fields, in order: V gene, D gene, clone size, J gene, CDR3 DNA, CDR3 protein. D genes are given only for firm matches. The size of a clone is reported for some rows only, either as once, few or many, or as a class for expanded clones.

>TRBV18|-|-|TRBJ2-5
TGTGCCAGCTCACCACCGTCCCAGACTCAAGAGACCCAGTACTTC
CASSPPSQTQETQYF
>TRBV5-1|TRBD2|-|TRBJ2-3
TGCGCCAGCAGCTTAAGCGGGATTAGCACAGATACGCAGTATTTT
CASSLSGISTDTQYF
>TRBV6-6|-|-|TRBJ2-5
TGTGCCAGCAGTTACTCCTACAGCCAAGAGACCCAGTACTTC
CASSYSYSQETQYF
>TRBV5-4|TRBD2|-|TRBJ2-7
TGTGCCAGCAGCTTGGACCTCACGGGGCTAGCGGGTAACGAGCAGTACTTC
CASSLDLTGLAGNEQYF
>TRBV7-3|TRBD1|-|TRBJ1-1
TGTGCCAGCAGCTTAGATAGGCAGGGGGGAACTGAAGCTTTCTTT
CASSLDRQGGTEAFF
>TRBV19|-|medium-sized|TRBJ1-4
TGTGCCAGTAGGATCGGGGGGCGCGGTGAAAAACTGTTTTTT
CASRIGGRGEKLFF
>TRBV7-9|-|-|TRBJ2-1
TGTGCCAGCAGCTCCACGCGGTATGCTAGCGCCACCTCCTACAATGAGCAGTTCTTC
CASSSTRYASATSYNEQFF
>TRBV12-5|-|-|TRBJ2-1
TGTGCTAGTGGTTACGGCGACAGCAACTCCTACAATGAGCAGTTCTTC
CASGYGDSNSYNEQFF
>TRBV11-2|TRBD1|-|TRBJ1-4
TGTGCCAGCAGCCCAGGAGACAGGGTTGAAAAACTGTTTTTT
CASSPGDRVEKLFF
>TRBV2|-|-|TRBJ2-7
TGTGCCAGCAGTGACGAGCAGGGTACCTCCTACGAGCAGTACTTC
CASSDEQGTSYEQYF
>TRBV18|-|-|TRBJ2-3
TGTGCCAGCTCACCAGGACTATCGGGAGATACGCAGTATTTT
CASSPGLSGDTQYF
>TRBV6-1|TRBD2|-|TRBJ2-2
TGTGCCAGCAGATCCGGGACTACCCACACCGGGGAGCTGTTTTTT
CASRSGTTHTGELFF
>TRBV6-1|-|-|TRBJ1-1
TGTGCCAGCAGCACGGGGTTTTGGACCGAAGCTTTCTTT
CASSTGFWTEAFF
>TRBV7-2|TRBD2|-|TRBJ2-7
TGTGCCAGCTCCCAGTCCACCGGGACTAGCGGGAGATTTGGTAGGCAGTACTTC
CASSQSTGTSGRFGRQYF
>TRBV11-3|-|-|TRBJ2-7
TGTGCCAGCAGCACCGGACAAAGCGACTACGAGCAGTACTTC
CASSTGQSDYEQYF
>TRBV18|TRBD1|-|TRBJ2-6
TGTGCCAGCTCCCAGACAGGGGGCTTTTCTGGGGCCAACGTCCTGACTTTC
CASSQTGGFSGANVLTF
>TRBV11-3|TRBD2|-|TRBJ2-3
TGTGCCAGCAGCCCGGGGCTAGCGGGCCCCCCAGATACGCAGTATTTT
CASSPGLAGPPDTQYF